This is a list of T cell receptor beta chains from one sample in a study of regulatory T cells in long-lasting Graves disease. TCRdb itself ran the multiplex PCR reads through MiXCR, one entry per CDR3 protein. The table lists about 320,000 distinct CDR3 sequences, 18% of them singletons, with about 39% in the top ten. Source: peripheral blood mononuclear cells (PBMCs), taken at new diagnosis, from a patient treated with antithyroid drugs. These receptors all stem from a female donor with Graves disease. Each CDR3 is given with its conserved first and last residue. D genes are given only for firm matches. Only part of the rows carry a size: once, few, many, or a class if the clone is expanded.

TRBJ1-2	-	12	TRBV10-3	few	TGTGCCATCATGCAAGGGCCCTATGGCTACACCTTC	CAIMQGPYGYTF
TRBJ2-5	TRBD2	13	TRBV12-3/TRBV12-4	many	TGTGCCAGCAGCTCTGGACTAGCCGAGACCCAGTACTTC	CASSSGLAETQYF
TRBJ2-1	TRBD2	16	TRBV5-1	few	TGCGCCAGCATTTCGGGAGGCGACGGCTCCTACAATGAGCAGTTCTTC	CASISGGDGSYNEQFF
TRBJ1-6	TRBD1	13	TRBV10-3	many	TGTGCCATGACAGGGATAACGGGTTCACCCCTCCACTTT	CAMTGITGSPLHF
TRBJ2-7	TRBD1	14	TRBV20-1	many	TGCAGTGCTTCTCCCGGGACAGGGGACCACGAGCAGTACTTC	CSASPGTGDHEQYF
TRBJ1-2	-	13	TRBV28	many	TGTGCCAGCAGTTCCGACTCCACTTATGGCTACACCTTC	CASSSDSTYGYTF
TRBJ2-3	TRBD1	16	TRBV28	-	TGTGCCAGCAGTTTGGGACAGGGAAGAGGCACAGATACGCAGTATTTT	CASSLGQGRGTDTQYF
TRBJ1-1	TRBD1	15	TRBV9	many	TGTGCCAGCAGCGAGAGGGACAGCAGAAACACTGAAGCTTTCTTT	CASSERDSRNTEAFF
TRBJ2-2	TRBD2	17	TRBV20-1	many	TGCAGTGCTAGAGATCCTATAACTAGCGGGAGGACCGGGGAGCTGTTTTTT	CSARDPITSGRTGELFF
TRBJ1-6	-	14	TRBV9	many	TGTGCCAGCAGCGTCACAGGCGATAATTCACCCCTCCACTTT	CASSVTGDNSPLHF
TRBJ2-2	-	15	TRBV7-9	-	TGTGCCAGCAGCTACCGGGACACCGACACCGGGGAGCTGTTTTTT	CASSYRDTDTGELFF
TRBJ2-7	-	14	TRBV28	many	TGTGCCAGCAGTTCGGGCGAATATCGCTACGAGCAGTACTTC	CASSSGEYRYEQYF
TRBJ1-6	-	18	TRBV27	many	TGTGCCAGCAGTTTCTTTACAGGTTTTCCCCACCTTAATTCACCCCTCCACTTT	CASSFFTGFPHLNSPLHF
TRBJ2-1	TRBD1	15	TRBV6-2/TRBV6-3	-	TGTGCAGCCGGTAATCCGGGACAGGGCGCGAATGAGCAGTTCTTC	CAAGNPGQGANEQFF
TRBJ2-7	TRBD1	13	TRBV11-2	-	TGTGCCAGCAGCGTCAACAGGGGGCGCGAGCAGTACTTC	CASSVNRGREQYF
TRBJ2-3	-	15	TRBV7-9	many	TGTGCCAGCAGCTCCGGGCCACAACTAACAGATACGCAGTATTTT	CASSSGPQLTDTQYF
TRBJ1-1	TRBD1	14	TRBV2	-	TGTGCCAGCAGACCTGGGACAGGGAACACTGAAGCTTTCTTT	CASRPGTGNTEAFF
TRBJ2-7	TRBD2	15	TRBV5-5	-	TGTGCCAGCAGCTTTTTACAGCGGGGGATCTACGAGCAGTACTTC	CASSFLQRGIYEQYF
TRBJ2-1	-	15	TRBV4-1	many	TGCGCCAGCAGCCAAGGCCGCTTTGACTACAATGAGCAGTTCTTC	CASSQGRFDYNEQFF
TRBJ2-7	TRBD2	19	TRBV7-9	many	TGTGCCAGCAGCTTAGGGACTACGGGACTAGTTGTTCCCACCTACGAGCAGTACTTC	CASSLGTTGLVVPTYEQYF
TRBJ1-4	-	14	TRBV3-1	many	TGTGCCAGCAGCCCCCAACAGGGAGGTGAAAAACTGTTTTTT	CASSPQQGGEKLFF
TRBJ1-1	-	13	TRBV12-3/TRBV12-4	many	TGTGCCAGCAGTCAGGACAGTGAAGCTGAAGCTTTCTTT	CASSQDSEAEAFF